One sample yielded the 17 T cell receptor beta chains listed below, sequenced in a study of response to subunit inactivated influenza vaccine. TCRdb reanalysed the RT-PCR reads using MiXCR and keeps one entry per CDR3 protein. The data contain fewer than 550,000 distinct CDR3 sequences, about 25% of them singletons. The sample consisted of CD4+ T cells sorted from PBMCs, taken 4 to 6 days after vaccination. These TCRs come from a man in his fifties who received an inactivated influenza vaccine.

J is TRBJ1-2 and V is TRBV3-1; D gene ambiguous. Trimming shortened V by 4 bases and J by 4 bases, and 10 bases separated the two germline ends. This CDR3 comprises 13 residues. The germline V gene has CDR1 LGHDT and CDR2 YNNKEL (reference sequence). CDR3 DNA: TGTGCCAGCAGCCCTAGACCGATCTATGGCTACACCTTC. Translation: CASSPRPIYGYTF.

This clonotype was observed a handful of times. CDR3 nucleotide sequence: TGTGCCAGCAGCCAAGACGAAACAGGGCGCTATGGCTACACCTTC. Translated, it gives CASSQDETGRYGYTF. This sequence joins TRBV3-1 and TRBJ1-2; the D gene is possibly TRBD1 (6 bases). The CDR3 is made up of 15 amino acids. Trimming left V 0 bases short and J 4 bases short, with 12 bases between. Per the germline V gene, CDR1 is LGHDT and CDR2 is YNNKEL (reference sequence).

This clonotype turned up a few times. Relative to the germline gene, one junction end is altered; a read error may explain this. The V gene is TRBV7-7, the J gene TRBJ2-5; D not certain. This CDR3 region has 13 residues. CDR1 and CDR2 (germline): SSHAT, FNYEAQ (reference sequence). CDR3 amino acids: CASSSRTLETQYF. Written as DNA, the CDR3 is TGTGCTAGCAGCTCCCGGACCCTAGAGACCCAGTACTTC.

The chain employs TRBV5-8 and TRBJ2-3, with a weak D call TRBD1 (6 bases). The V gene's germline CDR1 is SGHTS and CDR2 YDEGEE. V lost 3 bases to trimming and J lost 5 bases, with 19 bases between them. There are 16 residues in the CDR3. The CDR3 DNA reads TGTGCCAGCAGCTACCCCGGGACCAGGGACAAAGATACGCAGTATTTT. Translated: CASSYPGTRDKDTQYF.

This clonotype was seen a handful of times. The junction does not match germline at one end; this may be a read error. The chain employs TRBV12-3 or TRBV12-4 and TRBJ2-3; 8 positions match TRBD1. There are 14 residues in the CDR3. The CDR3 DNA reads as TGTGCCAGCAGTGTAGCCAGGGGGCGGGATACGCAGTATTTT. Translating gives CASSVARGRDTQYF.

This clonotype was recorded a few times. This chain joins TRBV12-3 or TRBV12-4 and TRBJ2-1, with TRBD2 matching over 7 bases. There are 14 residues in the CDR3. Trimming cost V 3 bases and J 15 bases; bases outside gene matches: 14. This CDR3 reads CASSLTTSDLIRFF. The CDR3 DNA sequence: TGTGCCAGCAGTTTGACAACTAGCGACCTAATACGGTTCTTC.

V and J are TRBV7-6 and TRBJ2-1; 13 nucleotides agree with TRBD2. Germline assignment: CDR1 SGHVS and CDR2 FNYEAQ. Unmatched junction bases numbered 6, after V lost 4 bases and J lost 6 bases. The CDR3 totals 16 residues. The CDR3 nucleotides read TGTGCCAGCAGCTCATTACTAGCGGGAGGGGGCAATGAGCAGTTCTTC. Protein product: CASSSLLAGGGNEQFF.

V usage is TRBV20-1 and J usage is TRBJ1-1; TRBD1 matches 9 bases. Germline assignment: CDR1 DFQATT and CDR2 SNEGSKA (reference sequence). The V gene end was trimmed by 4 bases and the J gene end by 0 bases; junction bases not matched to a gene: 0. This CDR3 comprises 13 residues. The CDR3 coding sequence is TGCAGTGCTAACAGGGGGCTGAACACTGAAGCTTTCTTT. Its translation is CSANRGLNTEAFF.

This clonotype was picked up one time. CDR3 protein: CSAREQGTDTQYF. The CDR3 DNA sequence: TGCAGTGCCAGGGAACAGGGCACAGATACGCAGTATTTT. The V call is TRBV20-1, the J call TRBJ2-3; weak D call: TRBD1 (5 bases). This CDR3 region has 13 residues. Germline V gene sequence: CDR1 DFQATT, CDR2 SNEGSKA (reference sequence). With 6 bases removed from V and 1 base from J, the gap between germline ends came to 11 bases.

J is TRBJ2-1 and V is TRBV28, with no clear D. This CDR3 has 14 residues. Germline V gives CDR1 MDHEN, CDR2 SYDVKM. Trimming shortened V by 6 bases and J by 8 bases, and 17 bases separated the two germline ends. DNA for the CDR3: TGTGCCAGCAGCCCCCCGGTGTTTGGGGATGAGCAGTTCTTC. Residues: CASSPPVFGDEQFF. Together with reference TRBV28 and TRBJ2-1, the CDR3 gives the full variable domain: DVKVTQSSRYLVKRTGEKVFLECVQDMDHENMFWYRQDPGLGLRLIYFSYDVKMKEKGDIPEGYSVSREKKERFSLILESASTNQTSMYLCASSPPVFGDEQFFGPGTRLTVL.

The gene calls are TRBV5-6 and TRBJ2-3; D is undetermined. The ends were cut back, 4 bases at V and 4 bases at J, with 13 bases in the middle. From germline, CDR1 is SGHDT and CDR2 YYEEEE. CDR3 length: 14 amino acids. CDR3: CASSPPRLPDTQYF. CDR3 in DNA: TGTGCCAGCAGCCCCCCCCGGTTGCCAGATACGCAGTATTTT.

The CDR3 DNA reads as TGTGCCAGCAGTTTACCCGGGACTAGCGGGAGTTTCGCAGATACGCAGTATTTT. Translation: CASSLPGTSGSFADTQYF. This chain uses TRBV27 with TRBJ2-3, with 14 bases lining up with TRBD2. After removal of 2 bases from V and 4 bases from J, the junction contained 8 bases not matched to a gene. Germline V gene data show CDR1 as MNHEY and CDR2 as SMNVEV (reference sequence). The CDR3 contains 18 residues.

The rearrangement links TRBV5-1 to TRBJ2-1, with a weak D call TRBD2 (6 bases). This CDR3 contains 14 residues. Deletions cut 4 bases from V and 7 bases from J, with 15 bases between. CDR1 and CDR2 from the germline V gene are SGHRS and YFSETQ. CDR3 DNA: TGCGCCAGCAGCCCGCCCCCGGAGGGGAATGAGCAGTTCTTC. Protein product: CASSPPPEGNEQFF.

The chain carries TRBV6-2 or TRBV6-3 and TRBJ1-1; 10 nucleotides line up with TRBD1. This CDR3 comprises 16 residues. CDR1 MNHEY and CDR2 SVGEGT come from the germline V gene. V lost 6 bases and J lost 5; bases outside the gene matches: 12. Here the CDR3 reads CASSLRQGAHPTEAFF. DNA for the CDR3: TGTGCCAGCAGCTTGAGACAGGGGGCGCATCCTACTGAAGCTTTCTTT.

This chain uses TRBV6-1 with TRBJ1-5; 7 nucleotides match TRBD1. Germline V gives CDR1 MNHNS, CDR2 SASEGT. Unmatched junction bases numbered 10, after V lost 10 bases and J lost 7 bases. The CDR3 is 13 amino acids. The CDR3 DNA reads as TGTGCCATCGAAGGGACAGAGCGACAGCCCCAGCATTTT. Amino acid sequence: CAIEGTERQPQHF.

Here the CDR3 DNA reads TGCAGTGCTAGGACTAGGAGGGTTTCTTATGAGCAGTTCTTC. As protein: CSARTRRVSYEQFF. The gene calls are TRBV20-1 and TRBJ2-1; D may be TRBD2 (6 bases). CDR1 and CDR2 (germline): DFQATT, SNEGSKA (reference sequence). Deletions cut 3 bases from V and 8 bases from J, with 17 bases between. CDR3 size: 14 residues.

CDR3 residues: CASRQVWGGSYEQYF. The CDR3 region has the DNA TGTGCCAGCAGGCAGGTTTGGGGTGGCTCCTACGAGCAGTACTTC. The gene calls are TRBV6-2 or TRBV6-3 and TRBJ2-7; D is unclear. Trimming took off 6 bases at V and 0 bases at J, with 15 bases between the two ends. The length of the CDR3 is 15 residues. CDR1 is MNHEY and CDR2 is SVGEGT in the germline V gene.